These 28 T cell receptor beta chains originate from one sample sequenced in a study of blood T cell repertoires in COVID-19. Measured with immunoSEQ multiplex PCR; TCRdb has only the in-frame clones, and not every one. The top ten clones hold less than 5.5% of a sample with 300,000 to 350,000 clones, approximately 88% of them seen once. The sequencing input was PBMCs or T cells enriched from blood (not recorded which). These receptor sequences come from a man aged 25-45 years who had recovered from COVID-19.

This chain uses TRBV18 with TRBJ2-1; D is unclear. CDR3 length: 13 residues. Germline values: CDR1 KGHSH, CDR2 LQKENI. Trimming removed 1 base at V and 6 bases at J, with 7 bases between. The CDR3 loop is CASSPQSRNEQFF. CDR3 bases: TGTGCCAGCTCACCACAAAGCCGCAATGAGCAGTTCTTC.

The rearrangement joins TRBV10-3 to TRBJ2-3; no clear D gene. Looked up from germline, CDR1 is ENHRY and CDR2 is SYGVKD. The germline V and J ends were trimmed by 2 bases and 4 bases, with 4 bases remaining between them. The CDR3 is made up of 12 amino acids. The CDR3 DNA is TGTGCCATCAGTGAGACTCCAGATACGCAGTATTTT. Protein sequence: CAISETPDTQYF.

CDR3 DNA: TGTGCCAGCAGCGCCCGGACAGGGGGCCCCGGAAACACCATATATTTT. It translates to CASSARTGGPGNTIYF. The rearrangement joins TRBV9 to TRBJ1-3; 11 bases are shared with TRBD1. The germline V gene has CDR1 SGDLS and CDR2 YYNGEE. This CDR3 spans 16 amino acids. V trimming: 3 bases; J trimming: 4 bases; junction bases outside the gene matches: 6.

This clone was seen only a few times. The rearrangement links TRBV19 to TRBJ1-2, with 12 bases matching TRBD1. The CDR3 length is 14 residues. With 7 bases clipped from V and 7 bases from J, the junction kept 7 bases outside the gene matches. Germline CDR1 and CDR2: LNHDA and SQIVND (reference sequence). The CDR3 sequence: CASIRDRGQGGYTF. In DNA, the CDR3 is TGTGCCAGTATCCGGGACAGGGGGCAAGGTGGCTACACCTTC.

This clone was seen once. The chain is built from TRBV3-1 (or the pseudogene TRBV3-2) and TRBJ1-1, with D maybe TRBD1 (6 bases). V was clipped by 4 bases and J by 4 bases, with 16 bases between them. The CDR3 runs 15 residues. Germline CDR1 is LGHDT and CDR2 is YNNKEL (reference sequence). CDR3 DNA sequence: TGTGCCAGCAGCCCAATAACAGGGAGTTCCACTGAAGCTTTCTTT. The encoded protein is CASSPITGSSTEAFF.

This chain uses TRBV30 with TRBJ2-1; 13 bases align to TRBD2. The CDR3 loop spans 18 amino acids. Germline values: CDR1 GTSNPN, CDR2 SVGIG (reference sequence). Germline trimming cut 5 bases from V and 1 base from J; bases unmatched to any gene: 11. CDR3 nucleotides: TGTGCCTGGGCTGGACTAGCGGGGGTTGGGATGTCCTACAATGAGCAGTTCTTC. This encodes CAWAGLAGVGMSYNEQFF.

The chain employs TRBV3-1 (or the pseudogene TRBV3-2) and TRBJ2-3; 7 nucleotides match TRBD2. V lost 0 bases and J lost 1; bases outside the gene matches: 7. This CDR3 has 17 residues. Germline values: CDR1 LGHDT, CDR2 YNNKEL (reference sequence). The CDR3 reads CASSQDPGLAGTDTQYF. CDR3 nucleotides: TGTGCCAGCAGCCAAGACCCTGGGCTAGCGGGCACAGATACGCAGTATTTT.

The rearrangement joins TRBV6-5 to TRBJ1-5, with 7 nucleotides matching TRBD1. Germline lookup yields CDR1 MNHEY and CDR2 SVGAGI. The CDR3 runs 12 residues. The J segment lost 5 bases and the V segment lost 6 bases, leaving 1 base of the junction unmatched. The CDR3 sequence is CASRTGDQPQHF. The CDR3 bases are TGTGCCAGCAGAACAGGGGATCAGCCCCAGCATTTT.

The chain uses TRBV10-3 and TRBJ1-1; possibly TRBD1 for D (5 bases). This CDR3 comprises 13 residues. CDR1 ENHRY and CDR2 SYGVKD come from the germline V gene. V gave up 7 bases and J gave up 1 base, with 10 bases separating them. CDR3 loop: CAIKGTENTEAFF. In DNA form, the CDR3 reads TGTGCCATCAAAGGGACTGAGAACACTGAAGCTTTCTTT.

On this clone: Other DNA variants within this sample encode the same CDR3. The rearrangement uses TRBV19 and TRBJ1-5; 7 bases agree with TRBD1. The CDR3 has 14 amino acids. CDR1 is LNHDA, CDR2 SQIVND, per germline (reference sequence). The V segment lost 3 bases and the J segment 2 bases; nucleotides outside the gene matches: 1. CDR3 protein: CASSIGQGNQPQHF. CDR3 sequence (DNA): TGTGCCAGTAGTATTGGACAGGGCAATCAGCCCCAGCATTTT.

The DNA for the CDR3 is TGCGCCAGCAGCCAAGATAGGGCGGGGGGGCCGGATACGCAGTATTTT. Amino acid sequence: CASSQDRAGGPDTQYF. The chain links TRBV4-1 to TRBJ2-3, with 9 positions matching TRBD2. V gave up 0 bases and J gave up 6 bases; unmatched junction bases: 7. The CDR3 sequence is 16 residues long. Per the germline V gene, CDR1 is MGHRA and CDR2 is YSYEKL.

This chain joins TRBV7-6 and TRBJ2-5; tentatively, D is TRBD1 (6 bases). CDR3 length equals 14 residues. The V and J ends lost 3 bases and 2 bases respectively, with 10 bases between them. Per germline, CDR1 SGHVS and CDR2 FNYEAQ. CDR3 nucleotides: TGTGCCAGCAGCTTCCGGGACATACAAGAGACCCAGTACTTC. Translation: CASSFRDIQETQYF.

V and J are TRBV10-2 and TRBJ1-3; 9 positions agree with TRBD1. The J segment lost 2 bases and the V segment lost 6 bases, leaving 8 bases of the junction unmatched. The CDR3 sequence is 16 residues long. Germline V gene sequence: CDR1 WSHSY, CDR2 SAAADI. The CDR3 coding sequence is TGCGCCAGCAGGGACCCGGGACAGGGTGCTGGAAACACCATATATTTT. This sequence encodes CASRDPGQGAGNTIYF.

The genes are TRBV9 and TRBJ2-2; no firm D call. CDR1 SGDLS and CDR2 YYNGEE come from the germline V gene. The CDR3 totals 14 residues. V gave up 0 bases and J gave up 6 bases, with 9 bases separating them. The CDR3 sequence is CASSVVEAAGELFF. The CDR3 nucleotides read TGTGCCAGCAGCGTAGTAGAGGCCGCCGGGGAGCTGTTTTTT.

This sequence joins TRBV4-1 and TRBJ2-3; possible D gene TRBD1, 5 bases. The CDR3 totals 15 residues. Between the trimmed V and J ends, which lost 4 bases and 2 bases, there was a span of 13 bases. Germline V gives CDR1 MGHRA, CDR2 YSYEKL. The CDR3 nucleotides are TGCGCCAGCAGCCCGACAGAATTCCTCACAGATACGCAGTATTTT. Translating it yields CASSPTEFLTDTQYF.

This sequence joins TRBV27 and TRBJ2-2, with D maybe TRBD1 (5 bases). Germline V gene lookup returns CDR1 MNHEY and CDR2 SMNVEV (reference sequence). The CDR3 totals 16 residues. V was clipped by 3 bases and J by 3 bases, with 14 bases between them. The CDR3 reads CASSLALVGDTGELFF. In DNA, the CDR3 is TGTGCCAGCAGTTTGGCGCTAGTAGGGGACACCGGGGAGCTGTTTTTT.

The chain combines TRBV9 with TRBJ2-5; D might be TRBD1 (5 bases). V was pared by 4 bases and J by 0 bases, with 10 bases between. CDR1 SGDLS and CDR2 YYNGEE come from the germline V gene. The CDR3 totals 14 residues. CDR3 sequence: CASSRQTNQETQYF. The CDR3 DNA reads TGTGCCAGCAGCCGACAGACCAACCAAGAGACCCAGTACTTC.

The CDR3 DNA is TGTGCCAGCAGCTTAGGCCTAGCGGGGCACTACGAGCAGTACTTC. This sequence encodes CASSLGLAGHYEQYF. J is TRBJ2-7 and V is TRBV13, with 9 positions matching TRBD2. The V and J ends lost 0 bases and 3 bases, in that order; junction bases with no gene match: 3. CDR3 length equals 15 residues. Germline CDR1 PRHDT, CDR2 FYEKMQ (reference sequence).

The chain has TRBV9 and TRBJ2-5, with a weak D call TRBD2 (5 bases). The germline V gene has CDR1 SGDLS and CDR2 YYNGEE. V was pared by 9 bases and J by 1 base, with 22 bases between. There are 16 residues in the CDR3. DNA of the CDR3: TGTGCCATCTCAGAACCCCAAGGCCGGGGCCAAGAGACCCAGTACTTC. Translated: CAISEPQGRGQETQYF.

This chain connects TRBV7-2 to TRBJ2-2; 8 positions match TRBD2. The CDR3 has 15 residues. The germline CDR1 and CDR2 sequences are SGHTA and FQGNSA. With V trimmed by 0 bases and J by 7 bases, 4 bases remained unmatched. The CDR3 spells CASSLASGVFGELFF. As DNA, the CDR3 is TGTGCCAGCAGCTTAGCTAGCGGGGTGTTCGGGGAGCTGTTTTTT.

In DNA, the CDR3 is TGTGCCAGCAGTCTTAATCCCACTAGCGGGGGGGCCTATGAGCAGTTCTTC. Its translation: CASSLNPTSGGAYEQFF. The gene calls are TRBV2 and TRBJ2-1; 13 nucleotides align to TRBD2. Germline CDR1 reads SNHLY; CDR2 reads FYNNEI. The CDR3 loop spans 17 amino acids. V gave up 5 bases and J gave up 8 bases; unmatched junction bases: 12.

This rearrangement joins TRBV6-5 to TRBJ1-6; 10 bases fit TRBD1. The CDR3 is 15 residues long. V gave up 5 bases and J gave up 9 bases; unmatched junction bases: 7. Germline-derived CDR1 and CDR2 are MNHEY and SVGAGI. CDR3 in DNA: TGTGCCAGCAGTCGGGACAGGGGAATCGGTTCACCCCTCCACTTT. Translation gives CASSRDRGIGSPLHF.

The V and J genes are TRBV7-8 and TRBJ1-5; tentative D call: TRBD1 (5 bases). The germline gives CDR1 SGHVS, CDR2 FQNEAQ. Trimming took off 1 base at V and 0 bases at J, with 10 bases between the two ends. This CDR3 region has 16 residues. The CDR3, as DNA: TGTGCCAGCAGCTTAGAAGGGGTTTTTAGCAATCAGCCCCAGCATTTT. Amino acid sequence: CASSLEGVFSNQPQHF. Combining the CDR3 with reference TRBV7-8 and TRBJ1-5 gives the whole variable domain GAGVSQSPRYKVAKRGQDVALRCDPISGHVSLFWYQQALGQGPEFLTYFQNEAQLDKSGLPSDRFFAERPEGSVSTLKIQRTQQEDSAVYLCASSLEGVFSNQPQHFGDGTRLSIL.

This clone was seen only a few times. The sample contains more than one DNA sequence encoding this CDR3. The J gene is TRBJ2-7, the V gene TRBV6-5, with D possibly TRBD1 on 6 matching bases. Germline values: CDR1 MNHEY, CDR2 SVGAGI. V lost 0 bases to trimming and J lost 3 bases, with 12 bases between them. The CDR3 extends over 15 amino acids. CDR3 coding DNA: TGTGCCAGCAGTTACTCGGGGCAGGGGAACTACGAGCAGTACTTC. Its protein product is CASSYSGQGNYEQYF.

V gene TRBV27 combines with J gene TRBJ1-2; D perhaps matches TRBD1 (6 bases). This CDR3 spans 13 amino acids. Germline V CDR1 and CDR2: MNHEY, SMNVEV (reference sequence). Trimming left V 6 bases short and J 4 bases short, with 12 bases between. The CDR3 sequence is CASRAGDPYGYTF. In DNA form, the CDR3 reads TGTGCCAGCAGGGCAGGGGACCCCTATGGCTACACCTTC.

The V call is TRBV5-4, the J call TRBJ2-3, with 8 bases lining up with TRBD1. This CDR3 spans 15 amino acids. V dropped 3 bases and J dropped 2; count of bases not matched to a gene: 5. Germline-derived CDR1 and CDR2 are SGHNT and YYREEE (reference sequence). The CDR3 DNA reads TGTGCCAGCAGCTCTGGACAGGGCGCCACAGATACGCAGTATTTT. Encoded protein: CASSSGQGATDTQYF.

Note on this clone: Other nucleotide sequences from this sample produce the same CDR3. This chain joins TRBV3-1 (or the pseudogene TRBV3-2) and TRBJ2-5; D is ambiguous. The CDR3 consists of 12 residues. The V gene's germline CDR1 is LGHDT and CDR2 YNNKEL (reference sequence). V lost 0 bases to trimming and J lost 4 bases, with 3 bases between them. DNA for the CDR3: TGTGCCAGCAGCCAAGACCTAGAGACCCAGTACTTC. Protein: CASSQDLETQYF.

J is TRBJ2-1 and V is TRBV6-6; perhaps TRBD1 as D (6 bases). Germline CDR1 MNHNY, CDR2 SVGAGI (reference sequence). The length of the CDR3 is 14 residues. V gave up 4 bases and J gave up 3 bases, with 10 bases separating them. CDR3 residues: CASSSDSYYNEQFF. CDR3 sequence (DNA): TGTGCCAGCAGTTCGGACAGCTACTACAATGAGCAGTTCTTC.